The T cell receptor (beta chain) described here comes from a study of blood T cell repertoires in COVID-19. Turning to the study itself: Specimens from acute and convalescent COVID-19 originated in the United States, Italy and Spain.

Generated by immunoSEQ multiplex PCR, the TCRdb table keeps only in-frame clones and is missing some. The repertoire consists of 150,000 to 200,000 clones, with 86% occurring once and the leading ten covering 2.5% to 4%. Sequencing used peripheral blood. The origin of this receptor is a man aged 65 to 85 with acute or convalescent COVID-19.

The CDR3 sequence: CASRERQGADYGYTF. The CDR3 region has the DNA TGCGCCAGCAGGGAAAGACAGGGGGCCGACTATGGCTACACCTTC. The chain is built from TRBV5-1 and TRBJ1-2; TRBD1 aligns across 10 bases. V shed 5 bases and J 3 bases; nucleotides not matched to a gene: 7. CDR3 length: 15 amino acids. CDR1 SGHRS and CDR2 YFSETQ come from the germline V gene. Filled out from reference TRBV5-1 and TRBJ1-2, the complete variable domain reads KAGVTQTPRYLIKTRGQQVTLSCSPISGHRSVSWYQQTPGQGLQFLFEYFSETQRNKGNFPGRFSGRQFSNSRSEMNVSTLELGDSALYLCASRERQGADYGYTFGSGTRLTVV.